The 12 T cell receptor beta chains given below trace back to one sample, sequenced in a study of T cell responses to AZD1222 COVID-19 vaccine. Profiling relied on immunoSEQ multiplex PCR, and the TCRdb table lists in-frame clones only, not all of them. The sample lists approximately 120,000 clones; 89% were seen once. The sequences come from peripheral blood, collected on day 0 of AZD1222 vaccination. These receptors were taken from an adult in good health.

The chain is built from TRBV10-3 and TRBJ2-2; D is possibly TRBD2 (6 bases). Germline CDR1 reads ENHRY; CDR2 reads SYGVKD. Trimming took off 6 bases at V and 5 bases at J, with 16 bases between the two ends. The CDR3 is made up of 15 amino acids. The CDR3 DNA follows: TGTGCCATCAGCCCACTAGAAGGAGGGACCGGGGAGCTGTTTTTT. Translation: CAISPLEGGTGELFF.

This rearrangement joins TRBV4-3 to TRBJ1-2; 7 bases agree with TRBD1. The CDR3 loop spans 17 amino acids. V lost 4 bases to trimming and J lost 7 bases; unmatched junction nucleotides: 18. Germline V gives CDR1 LGHNA, CDR2 YSLEER. The CDR3 sequence: CASSRIGQGGGGGGYTF. The CDR3 region has the DNA TGCGCCAGCAGCCGAATTGGTCAAGGAGGGGGCGGAGGTGGCTACACCTTC.

The chain joins TRBV6-5 to TRBJ1-5, with a tentative D call TRBD1 (5 bases). The germline CDR1 and CDR2 sequences are MNHEY and SVGAGI. The CDR3 runs 16 residues. Trimming pared 0 bases from V and 6 bases from J, leaving 15 bases between. The CDR3 DNA sequence: TGTGCCAGCAGTTACTCGGGGAGGGGCGAAGGTCAGCCCCAGCATTTT. It specifies CASSYSGRGEGQPQHF.

The chain couples TRBV2 to TRBJ1-1; D is ambiguous. The CDR3 totals 12 residues. From germline, CDR1 is SNHLY and CDR2 FYNNEI. With 6 bases removed from V and 4 bases from J, the gap between germline ends came to 9 bases. CDR3 bases: TGTGCCAGCAGCATAAGGGTCACTGAAGCTTTCTTT. Its protein product is CASSIRVTEAFF.

J is TRBJ2-1 and V is TRBV28; weak D call: TRBD1 (6 bases). The germline V gene encodes CDR1 MDHEN and CDR2 SYDVKM. This CDR3 contains 16 residues. V was clipped by 1 base and J by 8 bases, with 18 bases between them. The CDR3 DNA sequence: TGTGCCAGCAGTTTATTAGACGCCCTACAGGGCGATGAGCAGTTCTTC. Its protein is CASSLLDALQGDEQFF.

The rearrangement links TRBV27 to TRBJ1-4, with D uncertain. The germline V gene has CDR1 MNHEY and CDR2 SMNVEV (reference sequence). V was clipped by 3 bases and J by 8 bases, with 10 bases between them. CDR3 length: 13 residues. CDR3 DNA: TGTGCCAGCAGTTTTGAGGGAGACGAAAAACTGTTTTTT. It codes for CASSFEGDEKLFF.

Notes on this clone: No DNA is shown, since the ends of the CDR3 on it are uncertain; the CDR3 is the one TCRdb lists. The chain joins TRBV28 to TRBJ2-7; the D call of TRBD1 is as the table states it, not checked on the DNA. CDR1 MDHEN and CDR2 SYDVKM come from the germline V gene. The CDR3 region is 15 residues in length, termini included. CDR3 sequence: CASSSSGQENYEQYF.

The chain is built from TRBV7-2 and TRBJ1-1; D is unresolved. V lost 5 bases, J lost 1 base, and 11 bases lay in between. CDR1 SGHTA and CDR2 FQGNSA come from the germline V gene. The length of the CDR3 is 14 residues. In nucleotides, the CDR3 is TGTGCCAGCAGCCCTCGGACGGCGAACACTGAAGCTTTCTTT. Amino acids: CASSPRTANTEAFF.

This rearrangement joins TRBV5-1 to TRBJ2-3; 7 bases are a match to TRBD2. CDR3 length equals 16 residues. CDR1 and CDR2 from the germline V gene are SGHRS and YFSETQ. V dropped 7 bases and J dropped 7; count of bases not matched to a gene: 18. CDR3 sequence: CASGGLSGTDDYTQYF. DNA for the CDR3: TGCGCCAGCGGAGGCCTAAGCGGGACCGACGATTATACGCAGTATTTT.

The genes are TRBV19 and TRBJ1-1; D possibly corresponds to TRBD1 (5 bases). The V end was cut by 3 bases, the J end by 1 base, with 9 bases between. This CDR3 spans 14 amino acids. CDR1 is LNHDA, CDR2 SQIVND, per germline (reference sequence). CDR3 sequence: CASSIQGWNTEAFF. The DNA for the CDR3 is TGTGCCAGTAGTATCCAGGGATGGAACACTGAAGCTTTCTTT.

This chain uses TRBV5-4 with TRBJ2-1; no definite D call. The CDR3 has 14 residues. V gave up 4 bases and J gave up 2 bases, with 10 bases separating them. The V gene's germline CDR1 is SGHNT and CDR2 YYREEE (reference sequence). CDR3 amino acids: CASSAAPAYNEQFF. CDR3 nucleotide sequence: TGTGCCAGCAGCGCGGCCCCAGCCTACAATGAGCAGTTCTTC.

Only a few counts were recorded for this clone. The V call is TRBV11-3, the J call TRBJ2-2; D is unresolved. The germline V and J ends were trimmed by 4 bases and 6 bases, with 12 bases remaining between them. Germline-derived CDR1 and CDR2 are SGHNT and YENEEA. This CDR3 is 14 amino acids long. This CDR3 reads CASSSDLEAGELFF. Written as DNA, the CDR3 is TGTGCCAGCAGCTCCGACCTAGAGGCCGGGGAGCTGTTTTTT.